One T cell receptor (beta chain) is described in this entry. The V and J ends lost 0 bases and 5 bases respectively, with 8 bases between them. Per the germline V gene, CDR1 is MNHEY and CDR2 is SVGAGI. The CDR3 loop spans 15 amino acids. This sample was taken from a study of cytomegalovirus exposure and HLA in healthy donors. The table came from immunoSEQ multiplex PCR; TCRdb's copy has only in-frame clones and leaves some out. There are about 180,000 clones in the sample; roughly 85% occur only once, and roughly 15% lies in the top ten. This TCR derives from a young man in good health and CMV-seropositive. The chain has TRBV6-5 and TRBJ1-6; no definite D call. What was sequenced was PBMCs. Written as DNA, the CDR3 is TGTGCCAGCAGTTACTCGACACCCAATAATTCACCCCTCCACTTT. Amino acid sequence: CASSYSTPNNSPLHF.